This T cell receptor (beta chain) was sequenced in a study of CD8 T cells in Susac syndrome. Negative isolation yielded CD8+ and CD4+ T cells; FACS enriched TEMRA cells. Germline V gene lookup returns CDR1 SEHNR and CDR2 FQNEAQ (reference sequence). CDR3 size: 17 residues. The junction had 11 bases not matched to a gene; V was cut back by 6 bases and J by 0 bases. RNA in amounts of about 0.45 to 1 ug was reverse transcribed with random hexamers. A multiplex approach, immunoSEQ multiplex PCR, amplified TCR beta CDR3 across 54 Vbeta and 13 Jbeta. MiXCR, run by TCRdb on the immunoSEQ multiplex PCR reads, gives a single entry per CDR3 protein. The sample consists of roughly 140,000 distinct CDR3 sequences, approximately 93% of them appearing once.

Sequenced input: CD8+ T cells from PBMCs. The chain has TRBV7-9 and TRBJ2-1, with 7 bases lining up with TRBD2. This TCR came from a human donor in good health. The CDR3 nucleotides are TGTGCCAGCAGTTTCGCCCCGACTAGCCTCTCCTACAATGAGCAGTTCTTC. Translation gives CASSFAPTSLSYNEQFF.